This T cell receptor beta chain was identified in a study of human T cells and chemical hapten exposure. About the study: The patients, most of them female, presented with alopecia areata, totalis or universalis. General study points: TCRs above 1 in 1000 frequency stayed constant with DPC sensitization.

The library tagged individual cDNA molecules with unique molecular identifiers. One entry per CDR3 protein, called by TCRdb with MiXCR from the reads. The data contain approximately 4,000 distinct CDR3 sequences, 49% of them singletons. For this clonotype: Its antigen is currently unknown.

This sample's treatment: therapeutic diphenylcyclopropenone sensitization with weekly scalp DPC. Prior to each patch test being applied, blood was drawn. Germline CDR1 and CDR2: SQVTM and ANQGSEA. The CDR3 has 13 amino acids. The trim removed 5 bases at V and 6 bases at J, leaving 7 bases unmatched. V usage is TRBV29-1 and J usage is TRBJ2-1; 7 bases align to TRBD1. The starting material was whole blood, obtained before DPC sensitization or 2, 6, or about 24 weeks after (not recorded which). The TCR sequence derives from an adult with alopecia areata. Some clones in this sample may be carry-over from other donors' samples. This table probably holds off-target reads from a library built for another chain. CDR3 protein: CSVSFRTGNEQFF. DNA for the CDR3: TGCAGCGTTTCCTTTCGGACAGGCAATGAGCAGTTCTTC.